The sequence of this T cell receptor (beta chain) was determined in a study of Ad26.COV2.S vaccination and SARS-CoV-2 variants (dated by TCRdb to about 2021). About the full investigation: Vaccine-arm donors were drawn from COV1001, a multicentre, randomized, double-blind, placebo-controlled phase I-IIa trial of Ad26.COV2.S in healthy adults. Ad26.COV2.S was administered intramuscularly at a dose of 5x10^10 or 1x10^11 viral particles, either as one shot or as two shots given 56 days apart. TCRbeta repertoire sequencing served as the tool for gauging how specific and how broad the SARS-CoV-2-reactive T cell receptors were following Ad26.COV2.S vaccination. The TCR-sequenced set comprised about 32 samples: approximately 20 Ad26.COV2.S vaccine recipients, 5 placebo recipients and 8 SARS-CoV-2 convalescent individuals. Investigators did not know the trial group allocation while performing experiments and assessing outcomes. Trial participants were randomized into five groups of five, in which low-dose or high-dose Ad26.COV2.S was given once or twice, or placebo was given on both occasions.

As for this clone: This clone's antigen is unknown. Per-base quality was not reported, and no clone a single base away is much larger than it.

The immunoSEQ Assay was used to sequence TCRbeta CDR3 regions. After extraction, genomic DNA underwent amplification by bias-controlled multiplex PCR, followed by high-throughput sequencing. The authors processed their data as follows. Collapsing and filtering of sequences were performed to quantify the absolute abundance of each unique TCRbeta CDR3 region. T cell fraction was estimated by normalization of TCRbeta template counts to usable DNA, with usable DNA being measured through amplification of reference genes present in all nucleated cells. Repertoire TCRs were annotated as SARS-CoV-2-specific by exact matching of V gene, CDR3 amino acid sequence and J gene to a known reactive TCR set. The reference SARS-CoV-2 TCR set came from MIRA and was filtered for enrichment in COVID-19-positive ImmuneCODE repertoires, removing public or cross-reactive TCRs. Using the MIRA antigens, annotated TCRs were further analysed by specific ORF or by position within an ORF. Breadth was defined as the number of annotated unique rearrangements divided by the total number of unique productive rearrangements, and depth was defined as the summed frequency of the annotated unique rearrangements. Two-sided Wilcoxon rank-sum tests were used to compare TCR breadth between groups. In TCRdb, the immuneACCESS table is reduced to in-frame sequences with V and J assigned. These tables do not hold every clone; where another copy was compared, an unresolved V gene accounts for under half, and the others remain unexplained. V, J and clone size are those of that table, while D and trimming were read from the DNA. Across this sample there are roughly 400,000 clones, with about 91% seen only once. The ten largest clones add up to around 1.8% of the sample.

Ends trimmed: V by 4 bases, J by 1 base; bases unmatched to a gene: 6. Including the terminal cysteine and phenylalanine, the CDR3 comprises 16 residues. Just CDR3 DNA is preserved here, 48 bases in frame from base 1. Per the germline V gene (reference sequence), LGHDT is the CDR1 and YNNKEL is the CDR2. The study at large found these results: Spike-specific TCR breadth was higher in Ad26.COV2.S recipients than in placebo recipients (P = 0.0014). Non-spike TCR breadth was comparable between vaccine and placebo recipients, consistent with the vaccine containing only spike. Comparing responses between vaccine doses or regimens was not something the study was powered to do. After vaccination, substantial breadth of spike-specific CD8+ and CD4+ T cell responses was reported. The authors noted that the TCR breadth and depth analyses may have underestimated total T cell responses.

Per the publication, the treatment or condition label means: about 20 received Ad26.COV2.S at low or high dose, single or two shots; roughly five received placebo; per-sample allocation not given. Repertoires of vaccine and placebo recipients were sequenced from samples collected on day 63 after the first injection. Between 29 July and 7 August 2020, Cohort 1b enrolled 25 adults aged 18-55 years at one site in Boston, USA. Ad26.COV2.S was a replication-incompetent adenovirus type 26 vector that expressed a prefusion-stabilized SARS-CoV-2 spike protein derived from the original Wuhan strain. Sample: peripheral blood, taken in a trial of Ad26.COV2.S vaccine versus placebo. This TCR was sampled from a person aged 18-65 years who received the Ad26.COV2.S COVID-19 vaccine or a placebo. This receptor chain uses TRBV3-1 (or the pseudogene TRBV3-2) and TRBJ2-2; TRBD1 aligns with 7 central bases. This receptor has the CDR3 CASSPGGRLNTGELFF. At the DNA level, the sequence is TGTGCCAGCAGCCCAGGGGGACGGCTGAACACCGGGGAGCTGTTTTTT.